This T cell receptor (beta chain) was recorded in a study of spatial heterogeneity in lung cancer (dated by TCRdb to about 2019). About the full investigation: Beta-chain transcripts were consistently detected in greater numbers than alpha-chain transcripts, which likely reflects a higher abundance of beta-chain transcripts. In the raw uncorrected reads, each unique combination of TCR and UMI appeared more than ten times on average. In non-small cell lung cancer, the study quantitatively compared TCR alpha and beta repertoires across several tumor regions, matched nontumor lung, and blood. The study linked features of the TCR repertoire to counts of nonsynonymous mutations, which were determined by whole-exome sequencing of tumor tissue. Both alpha and beta chains were TCR-sequenced in samples taken at surgery, namely 220 tumor regions, around 61 matched nontumor lung samples and about 52 PBMC samples.

This clonotype has at least ten counts. What antigen it recognizes has not been identified. No much larger clonotype is one base removed from it; base qualities were not supplied. Reading the label with the study, this specimen's time point is: sample taken at primary tumor resection. Without any cell sorting, TCR sequencing was performed on whole RNA extracted either from tumor and nontumor lung tissue or from cryopreserved PBMC samples. Donors were approximately 72 patients with early-stage, untreated non-small cell lung cancer from the lung TRACERx cohort. Only patients with enough RNA available from two or more tumor regions were chosen for TCR sequencing. Study-wide findings and limitations: Ubiquitous expanded tumor TCRs were detected in blood more often at tumor resection than at routine follow-up. Confirming at a functional level the hypothesis that regional TCRs recognize regional mutations was considered to require additional single-cell paired TCR alpha and beta sequencing.

Receptor amplification or capture employed 5' RACE. TCRdb names NextSeq 500 as the instrument used. The TCR library protocol attached a unique molecular identifier to each TCR cDNA molecule to allow correction of PCR and sequencing errors. The authors' analysis ran thus. Decombinator tools were used for TCR identification, UMI-based error correction and CDR3 extraction. TCRs above a frequency of 2 per 1,000, corresponding to the top 1% of the tumor frequency distribution, were defined as expanded. Renyi diversity was computed with the R vegan package after each repertoire had been subsampled 100 times to 5,000 TCRs. CDR3 similarity networks were built from amino acid triplet string-kernel similarity, with CDR3s being connected when pairwise similarity was above 0.82. TCRdb took the public reads, trimmed them with fastp at Q25, ran MiXCR for clone calling and kept in-frame beta chains. Rows matching on CDR3 protein sequence are summarized as one entry with the most common DNA and genes. The V and J calls and clone size are TCRdb's, not the authors'. This sample gives about 25,000 distinct CDR3 sequences in total; just under 7% of them show up just once. Of the sample, more than 13% is held by the ten largest clones.

From its cysteine to its phenylalanine, the CDR3 spans 13 amino acids. Only the CDR3 region is kept as DNA, spanning 39 bases read in frame from base 1. V gives up 2 bases and J gives up 10 bases, and the segment between their germline ends measures 14 bases. The germline V gene provides CDR1 SGHTA and CDR2 FQGNSA. Source: PBMCs, taken at surgery. The TCR sequence derives from a male donor with early-stage non-small cell lung cancer. This receptor chain uses TRBV7-2 and TRBJ1-2; the D gene identity is not certain. The sequenced DNA: TGTGCCAGCAGCTTATTATTGACCGGGGACTACACCTTC. This codes for CASSLLLTGDYTF.